The 18 T cell receptor beta chains in this list originate from one sample, sequenced in a study of blood T cell repertoires in COVID-19. Measured with immunoSEQ multiplex PCR; TCRdb has only the in-frame clones, and not every one. The sample lists fewer than 250,000 clones, around 90% seen once, with around 1% in the top ten. The material sequenced was PBMCs or T cells enriched from blood (not recorded which). The receptors were gathered from a man in his fifties or sixties who had been exposed to COVID-19.

The genes are TRBV27 and TRBJ1-5, with TRBD1 as a possible D gene (6 bases). The germline V gene has CDR1 MNHEY and CDR2 SMNVEV (reference sequence). Between the trimmed V and J ends, which lost 1 base and 6 bases, there was a span of 13 bases. The CDR3 spans 15 residues. The CDR3 sequence is CASSLYKGVGQPQHF. The DNA of the CDR3 is TGTGCCAGCAGTTTATACAAGGGGGTGGGTCAGCCCCAGCATTTT.

J is TRBJ1-4 and V is TRBV18, with D maybe TRBD1 (6 bases). CDR3 length equals 15 residues. V was clipped by 3 bases and J by 7 bases, with 15 bases between them. Germline CDR1 reads KGHSH; CDR2 reads LQKENI. The CDR3, as DNA: TGTGCCAGCTCACCCCTCGCGGACAGTAGTGAAAAACTGTTTTTT. Translated, it gives CASSPLADSSEKLFF.

This chain uses TRBV9 with TRBJ1-5; 8 bases agree with TRBD1. V lost 4 bases and J lost 3; bases outside the gene matches: 3. There are 14 residues in the CDR3. Germline V gene data show CDR1 as SGDLS and CDR2 as YYNGEE. The CDR3 sequence is CASSRTGFNQPQHF. CDR3 in DNA: TGTGCCAGCAGCCGGACAGGGTTCAATCAGCCCCAGCATTTT.

The chain links TRBV18 to TRBJ2-7, with D possibly TRBD1 on 5 matching bases. There are 14 residues in the CDR3. V lost 3 bases to trimming and J lost 4 bases, with 13 bases between them. Germline loops: CDR1 KGHSH, CDR2 LQKENI. CDR3 sequence reads: CASSPEDTLYEQYV. The CDR3 bases are TGTGCCAGCTCACCTGAGGACACCTTATACGAGCAGTACGTC.

This chain connects TRBV5-1 to TRBJ2-3, with TRBD2 identical over 7 bases. V shed 2 bases, J shed 5 bases, and the junction held 2 bases outside the gene matches. Germline V gives CDR1 SGHRS, CDR2 YFSETQ. The CDR3 length is 13 residues. The CDR3 region has the DNA TGCGCCAGCAGCTTCGGGGGGAGAGATACGCAGTATTTT. Protein product: CASSFGGRDTQYF.

This chain connects TRBV24-1 to TRBJ2-1, with 10 bases fitting TRBD1. The CDR3 loop spans 16 amino acids. CDR1 and CDR2 from the germline V gene are KGHDR and SFDVKD. V lost 0 bases and J lost 8; bases outside the gene matches: 6. This chain's CDR3 is CATSDLPGQGSDEQFF. The CDR3 coding sequence is TGTGCCACCAGTGATTTGCCGGGACAGGGGTCCGATGAGCAGTTCTTC.

The chain employs TRBV4-2 and TRBJ2-2; perhaps TRBD1 as D (5 bases). CDR3 length equals 15 residues. CDR1 LGHNA and CDR2 YNFKEQ come from the germline V gene. The V end was cut by 4 bases, the J end by 4 bases, with 13 bases between. In DNA form, the CDR3 reads TGTGCCAGCAGCCCGCTCATGGACACCACCGGGGAGCTGTTTTTT. The encoded protein is CASSPLMDTTGELFF.

The V gene is TRBV9, the J gene TRBJ2-1, with TRBD2 matching over 9 bases. The V gene's germline CDR1 is SGDLS and CDR2 YYNGEE. The CDR3 runs to 15 residues. The junction had 10 bases not matched to a gene; V was cut back by 2 bases and J by 10 bases. The CDR3 is CASSVSGSGGGEQFF. The CDR3, as DNA: TGTGCCAGCAGCGTTAGCGGGAGTGGTGGCGGGGAGCAGTTCTTC.

This clone has a single count. The chain carries TRBV2 and TRBJ1-5; a weak D match, TRBD1 (6 bases). The CDR3 is made up of 13 amino acids. Germline-derived CDR1 and CDR2 are SNHLY and FYNNEI. Between the trimmed V and J ends, which lost 7 bases and 9 bases, there was a span of 16 bases. DNA for the CDR3: TGTGCCAGCATGAAGGGGGAGGGCACGCCCCAGCATTTT. Its translation: CASMKGEGTPQHF.

J is TRBJ2-1 and V is TRBV10-2; 10 bases line up with TRBD2. With 3 bases clipped from V and 7 bases from J, the junction kept 6 bases outside the gene matches. Per the germline V gene, CDR1 is WSHSY and CDR2 is SAAADI. The CDR3 totals 15 residues. CDR3 in amino acids: CASSDIAGGLNEQFF. DNA for the CDR3: TGCGCCAGCAGTGACATAGCGGGGGGTTTAAATGAGCAGTTCTTC.

In this sample, this clone turned up a few times. The chain recombines TRBV29-1 with TRBJ1-2; 7 nucleotides agree with TRBD1. V gave up 4 bases and J gave up 6 bases; unmatched junction bases: 8. Germline loops: CDR1 SQVTM, CDR2 ANQGSEA. This CDR3 region has 13 residues. CDR3 nucleotides: TGCAGCGTTGGTGTAGGCCAGGGGGATGGCTACACCTTC. This encodes CSVGVGQGDGYTF.

The rearrangement links TRBV28 to TRBJ1-4; 7 bases fit TRBD1. The junction had 2 bases not matched to a gene; V was cut back by 5 bases and J by 2 bases. This CDR3 has 14 amino acids. Germline assignment: CDR1 MDHEN and CDR2 SYDVKM. The CDR3 region is CASSATGTNEKLFF. The CDR3 nucleotides are TGTGCCAGCAGTGCGACAGGGACTAATGAAAAACTGTTTTTT. The full variable domain, completed using reference TRBV28 and TRBJ1-4, is DVKVTQSSRYLVKRTGEKVFLECVQDMDHENMFWYRQDPGLGLRLIYFSYDVKMKEKGDIPEGYSVSREKKERFSLILESASTNQTSMYLCASSATGTNEKLFFGSGTQLSVL.

The chain couples TRBV21-1 to TRBJ1-2. TRBV21-1 constitutes a pseudogene. The CDR3 runs to 16 residues. The CDR3 here is CASSKGRGRADRGYTF. In nucleotides, the CDR3 is TGTGCCAGCAGCAAAGGGAGGGGCAGGGCTGATCGAGGCTACACCTTC.

The chain employs TRBV5-1 and TRBJ2-4; D possibly corresponds to TRBD2 (5 bases). This CDR3 is 14 amino acids long. Per germline, CDR1 SGHRS and CDR2 YFSETQ. V was shortened by 5 bases and J by 0 bases, with 9 bases between the two germline ends. DNA of the CDR3: TGCGCCAGCAGGAGCGGATTAGCCAAAAACATTCAGTACTTC. Amino acids: CASRSGLAKNIQYF.

The chain joins TRBV12-3 or TRBV12-4 to TRBJ1-4; D gene uncertain. The germline V and J ends were trimmed by 5 bases and 8 bases, with 12 bases remaining between them. The CDR3 runs 13 residues. CDR3 loop: CASSLYSHEKLFF. For the CDR3, the DNA is TGTGCCAGCAGTCTGTACAGCCACGAAAAACTGTTTTTT.

The J gene is TRBJ2-1, the V gene TRBV12-2; the listed D gene, TRBD2, was not tested against the DNA. TRBV12-2 is classified as a pseudogene. The length of the CDR3 is 15 residues. The CDR3 is CASRLGRGSYNEQFF. The DNA for the CDR3 is TGTGCAAGTCGCTTAGGGCGGGGTTCCTACAATGAGCAGTTCTTC.

This chain links TRBV2 with TRBJ2-3, with 14 bases that match TRBD2. The V and J ends lost 6 bases and 4 bases, in that order; junction bases with no gene match: 12. CDR1 is SNHLY, CDR2 FYNNEI, per germline. The CDR3 is made up of 18 amino acids. CDR3 loop: CASRTSGLAGVSSDTQYF. The CDR3 DNA follows: TGTGCCAGCAGAACATCGGGACTAGCGGGAGTAAGCTCAGATACGCAGTATTTT.

This clone was seen only a few times. The chain links TRBV18 to TRBJ2-1; 7 bases are shared with TRBD2. The ends lost 6 bases at V and 3 bases at J; junction bases unmatched: 8. The CDR3 loop spans 15 amino acids. Germline V gene lookup returns CDR1 KGHSH and CDR2 LQKENI. The CDR3 DNA is TGTGCCAGCTCGTCCGGACTAGTGGTCTACAATGAGCAGTTCTTC. Amino acids: CASSSGLVVYNEQFF. Combining the CDR3 with reference TRBV18 and TRBJ2-1 gives the whole variable domain NAGVMQNPRHLVRRRGQEARLRCSPMKGHSHVYWYRQLPEEGLKFMVYLQKENIIDESGMPKERFSAEFPKEGPSILRIQQVVRGDSAAYFCASSSGLVVYNEQFFGPGTRLTVL.